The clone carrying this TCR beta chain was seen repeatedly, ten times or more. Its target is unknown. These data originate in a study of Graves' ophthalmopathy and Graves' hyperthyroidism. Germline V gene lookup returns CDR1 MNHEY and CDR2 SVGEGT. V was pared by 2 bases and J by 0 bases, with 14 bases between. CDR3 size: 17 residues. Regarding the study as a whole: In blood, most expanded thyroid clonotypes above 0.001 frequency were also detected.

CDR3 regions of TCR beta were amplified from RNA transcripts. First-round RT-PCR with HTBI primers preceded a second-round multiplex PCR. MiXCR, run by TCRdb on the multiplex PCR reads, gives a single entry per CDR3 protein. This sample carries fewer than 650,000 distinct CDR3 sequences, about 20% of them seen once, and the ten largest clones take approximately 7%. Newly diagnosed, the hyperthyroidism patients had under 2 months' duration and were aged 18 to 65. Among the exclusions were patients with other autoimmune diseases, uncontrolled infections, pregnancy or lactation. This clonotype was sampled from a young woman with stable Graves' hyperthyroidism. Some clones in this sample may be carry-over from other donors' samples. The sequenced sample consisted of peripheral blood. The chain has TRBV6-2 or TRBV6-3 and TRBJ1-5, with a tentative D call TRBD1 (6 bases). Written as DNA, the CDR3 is TGTGCCAGCAGTTACCACACAGGGCTACTTAGCAATCAGCCCCAGCATTTT. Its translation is CASSYHTGLLSNQPQHF.